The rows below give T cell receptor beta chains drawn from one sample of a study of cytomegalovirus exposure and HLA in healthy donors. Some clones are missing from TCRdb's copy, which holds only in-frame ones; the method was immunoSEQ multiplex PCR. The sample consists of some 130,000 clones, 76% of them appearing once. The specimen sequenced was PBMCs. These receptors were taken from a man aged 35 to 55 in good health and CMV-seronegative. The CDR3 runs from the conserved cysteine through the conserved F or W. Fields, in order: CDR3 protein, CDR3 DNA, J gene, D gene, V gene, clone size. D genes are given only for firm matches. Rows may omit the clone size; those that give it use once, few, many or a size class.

CDR3 protein: CASSLEGRGEQYF
CDR3 DNA: TGTGCCAGCAGCTTAGAAGGGAGGGGGGAGCAGTACTTC
J gene: TRBJ2-7
D gene: -
V gene: TRBV7-2
clone size: -

CDR3 protein: CASSPGLYNEQFF
CDR3 DNA: TGTGCCAGTAGCCCCGGGTTATACAATGAGCAGTTCTTC
J gene: TRBJ2-1
D gene: -
V gene: TRBV19
clone size: -

CDR3 protein: CASSLAVVGGTEAFF
CDR3 DNA: TGCGCCAGCAGCTTGGCAGTGGTGGGGGGCACTGAAGCTTTCTTT
J gene: TRBJ1-1
D gene: -
V gene: TRBV5-1
clone size: -

CDR3 protein: CASIPSGAERELFF
CDR3 DNA: TGCGCCAGCATCCCTAGCGGGGCCGAGAGGGAGCTGTTTTTT
J gene: TRBJ2-2
D gene: TRBD2
V gene: TRBV5-1
clone size: -

CDR3 protein: CASSYSMGRPYEQYF
CDR3 DNA: TGTGCCAGCAGTTACTCCATGGGCAGACCCTACGAGCAGTACTTC
J gene: TRBJ2-7
D gene: -
V gene: TRBV6-5
clone size: -

CDR3 protein: CASSLRDRATGELFF
CDR3 DNA: TGTGCCAGCAGCTTGAGAGACAGGGCGACCGGGGAGCTGTTTTTT
J gene: TRBJ2-2
D gene: TRBD1
V gene: TRBV7-2
clone size: once

CDR3 protein: CASSRGTGWQETQYF
CDR3 DNA: TGTGCCAGCAGCCGAGGGACAGGCTGGCAAGAGACCCAGTACTTC
J gene: TRBJ2-5
D gene: TRBD1
V gene: TRBV11-3
clone size: -

CDR3 protein: CASSAEGEPQHF
CDR3 DNA: TGTGCCAGCAGCGCGGAAGGGGAGCCCCAGCATTTT
J gene: TRBJ1-5
D gene: -
V gene: TRBV9
clone size: -

CDR3 protein: CASSDSGRGRNEQFF
CDR3 DNA: TGTGCCAGCAGTGACTCAGGGAGGGGACGCAATGAGCAGTTCTTC
J gene: TRBJ2-1
D gene: TRBD2
V gene: TRBV6-4
clone size: -

CDR3 protein: CASSLIAGVGEQYF
CDR3 DNA: TGTGCCAGCAGCCTTATAGCGGGAGTAGGGGAGCAGTACTTC
J gene: TRBJ2-7
D gene: TRBD2
V gene: TRBV5-4
clone size: -

CDR3 protein: CASSLDRGLYNEQFF
CDR3 DNA: TGTGCCAGCAGCTTGGACAGGGGTTTGTACAATGAGCAGTTCTTC
J gene: TRBJ2-1
D gene: TRBD1
V gene: TRBV11-3
clone size: few

CDR3 protein: CASSVVGSNTGELFF
CDR3 DNA: TGTGCCAGCAGCGTAGTGGGCAGTAACACCGGGGAGCTGTTTTTT
J gene: TRBJ2-2
D gene: -
V gene: TRBV9
clone size: -

CDR3 protein: CASSSQVAGANVLTF
CDR3 DNA: TGTGCCAGCAGTTCACAGGTAGCCGGGGCCAACGTCCTGACTTTC
J gene: TRBJ2-6
D gene: -
V gene: TRBV6-5
clone size: -

CDR3 protein: CASRVQFSGNQPQHF
CDR3 DNA: TGTGCCAGTAGGGTACAGTTTTCGGGCAATCAGCCCCAGCATTTT
J gene: TRBJ1-5
D gene: -
V gene: TRBV19
clone size: -

CDR3 protein: CASSELKGGELFF
CDR3 DNA: TGTGCCAGCAGTGAACTAAAGGGGGGGGAGCTGTTTTTT
J gene: TRBJ2-2
D gene: -
V gene: TRBV25-1
clone size: once

CDR3 protein: CASSQVGLAGGSKYF
CDR3 DNA: TGTGCCAGCAGCCAAGTCGGCCTAGCGGGAGGATCGAAGTACTTC
J gene: TRBJ2-7
D gene: TRBD2
V gene: TRBV4-2
clone size: -

CDR3 protein: CASSPQGAPNTGELFF
CDR3 DNA: TGCGCCAGCAGCCCACAGGGGGCCCCTAACACCGGGGAGCTGTTTTTT
J gene: TRBJ2-2
D gene: TRBD1
V gene: TRBV4-1
clone size: few

CDR3 protein: CSVGGSGTGTYEQYF
CDR3 DNA: TGCAGCGTTGGAGGGTCCGGGACAGGGACCTACGAGCAGTACTTC
J gene: TRBJ2-7
D gene: TRBD1
V gene: TRBV29-1
clone size: -

CDR3 protein: CASSQGVPSAKNIQYF
CDR3 DNA: TGTGCCAGCAGCCAGGGAGTCCCTTCTGCCAAAAACATTCAGTACTTC
J gene: TRBJ2-4
D gene: -
V gene: TRBV4-2
clone size: -

CDR3 protein: CASRTSASYEQYF
CDR3 DNA: TGTGCCAGCCGGACTAGCGCCTCCTACGAGCAGTACTTC
J gene: TRBJ2-7
D gene: TRBD2
V gene: TRBV6-5
clone size: -

CDR3 protein: CASSFLGDASTDTQYF
CDR3 DNA: TGTGCCAGCAGCTTCTTGGGCGACGCAAGCACAGATACGCAGTATTTT
J gene: TRBJ2-3
D gene: -
V gene: TRBV5-6
clone size: few

CDR3 protein: CASSLIGQFHRELFF
CDR3 DNA: TGTGCCAGCAGCTTAATTGGGCAGTTTCACCGGGAGCTGTTTTTT
J gene: TRBJ2-2
D gene: -
V gene: TRBV7-2
clone size: -

CDR3 protein: CASSEAGGRAFEQYF
CDR3 DNA: TGTGCCAGCAGTGAAGCAGGCGGGAGGGCCTTCGAGCAGTACTTC
J gene: TRBJ2-7
D gene: TRBD2
V gene: TRBV6-1
clone size: -

CDR3 protein: CASSIVPGQKHHRPQHF
CDR3 DNA: TGTGCCAGTAGTATAGTCCCGGGACAGAAACATCACCGGCCCCAGCATTTT
J gene: TRBJ1-5
D gene: TRBD1
V gene: TRBV19
clone size: -

CDR3 protein: CASSWTNGNTIYF
CDR3 DNA: TGTGCCAGCAGCTGGACTAACGGAAACACCATATATTTT
J gene: TRBJ1-3
D gene: -
V gene: TRBV5-6
clone size: -

CDR3 protein: CASRSGTDYSYEQYF
CDR3 DNA: TGTGCCAGCAGGTCTGGGACAGACTACTCCTACGAGCAGTACTTC
J gene: TRBJ2-7
D gene: TRBD1
V gene: TRBV5-5
clone size: -

CDR3 protein: CASSEVEGTGQFF
CDR3 DNA: TGTGCCAGCAGTGAAGTCGAGGGCACTGGACAGTTCTTC
J gene: TRBJ2-1
D gene: -
V gene: TRBV6-1
clone size: -

CDR3 protein: CASSMFPGLAGRTDTQYF
CDR3 DNA: TGTGCCAGTAGTATGTTCCCCGGACTAGCGGGACGCACAGATACGCAGTATTTT
J gene: TRBJ2-3
D gene: TRBD2
V gene: TRBV19
clone size: -

CDR3 protein: CASSYSIAGPHNEQFF
CDR3 DNA: TGTGCCAGCAGTTACTCTATAGCGGGACCACACAATGAGCAGTTCTTC
J gene: TRBJ2-1
D gene: TRBD2
V gene: TRBV6-5
clone size: once

CDR3 protein: CAISGIRQKSDYGYTF
CDR3 DNA: TGTGCCATCAGTGGAATCCGACAGAAATCCGACTATGGCTACACCTTC
J gene: TRBJ1-2
D gene: -
V gene: TRBV10-3
clone size: -

CDR3 protein: CASRFSHDRGYEQYF
CDR3 DNA: TGTGCCAGCCGATTCTCCCATGACAGGGGCTACGAGCAGTACTTC
J gene: TRBJ2-7
D gene: TRBD1
V gene: TRBV6-1
clone size: -

CDR3 protein: CAWSAQGTQPQHF
CDR3 DNA: TGTGCCTGGAGCGCGCAGGGGACTCAGCCCCAGCATTTT
J gene: TRBJ1-5
D gene: -
V gene: TRBV30
clone size: -

CDR3 protein: CASSLALKLRDRGSNEQFF
CDR3 DNA: TGTGCCAGCAGCTTGGCCCTTAAGCTCAGGGACAGGGGTTCGAATGAGCAGTTCTTC
J gene: TRBJ2-1
D gene: TRBD1
V gene: TRBV5-8
clone size: -

CDR3 protein: CASSSGGKETQYF
CDR3 DNA: TGTGCCAGCAGCTCTGGGGGGAAAGAGACCCAGTACTTC
J gene: TRBJ2-5
D gene: -
V gene: TRBV7-7
clone size: -

CDR3 protein: CASSPPGTNYGYTF
CDR3 DNA: TGTGCCAGCAGTCCACCGGGGACTAACTATGGCTACACCTTC
J gene: TRBJ1-2
D gene: -
V gene: TRBV27
clone size: few

CDR3 protein: CASSGGDSVYEQYF
CDR3 DNA: TGCGCCAGCAGCGGTGGGGACAGCGTCTACGAGCAGTACTTC
J gene: TRBJ2-7
D gene: TRBD1
V gene: TRBV5-1
clone size: -

CDR3 protein: CASSYPTSGRYEQYF
CDR3 DNA: TGTGCCAGCAGTTACCCTACTAGCGGGAGGTACGAGCAGTACTTC
J gene: TRBJ2-7
D gene: TRBD2
V gene: TRBV6-5
clone size: -

CDR3 protein: CASSSGTGPWDEQFF
CDR3 DNA: TGTGCCAGCAGCTCTGGGACAGGGCCGTGGGATGAGCAGTTCTTC
J gene: TRBJ2-1
D gene: TRBD1
V gene: TRBV7-8
clone size: -

CDR3 protein: CASSSGQETQYF
CDR3 DNA: TGTGCCAGCAGCTCCGGGCAAGAGACCCAGTACTTC
J gene: TRBJ2-5
D gene: -
V gene: TRBV11-2
clone size: -

CDR3 protein: CASSSTTKTYEQYF
CDR3 DNA: TGTGCCAGCAGCTCAACGACAAAGACCTACGAGCAGTACTTC
J gene: TRBJ2-7
D gene: -
V gene: TRBV13
clone size: -

CDR3 protein: CASSRGLSDEQYF
CDR3 DNA: TGTGCCAGCAGCAGAGGACTCAGCGACGAGCAGTACTTC
J gene: TRBJ2-7
D gene: -
V gene: TRBV7-3
clone size: -

CDR3 protein: CASSVDGTYEQYF
CDR3 DNA: TGCGCCAGCAGCGTGGACGGGACCTACGAGCAGTACTTC
J gene: TRBJ2-7
D gene: -
V gene: TRBV5-1
clone size: -

CDR3 protein: CASSPGGRTDTQYF
CDR3 DNA: TGTGCCAGTAGTCCAGGGGGCCGCACAGATACGCAGTATTTT
J gene: TRBJ2-3
D gene: TRBD1
V gene: TRBV19
clone size: -

CDR3 protein: CASSVAGTEAFF
CDR3 DNA: TGTGCCAGCAGCGTAGCGGGGACTGAAGCTTTCTTT
J gene: TRBJ1-1
D gene: -
V gene: TRBV9
clone size: -

CDR3 protein: CASSFYAQGQIATNEKLFF
CDR3 DNA: TGTGCCAGCAGCTTTTATGCACAGGGACAAATTGCAACTAATGAAAAACTGTTTTTT
J gene: TRBJ1-4
D gene: -
V gene: TRBV5-6
clone size: -

CDR3 protein: CAWSGLAVNEQFF
CDR3 DNA: TGTGCCTGGAGTGGACTAGCGGTCAATGAGCAGTTCTTC
J gene: TRBJ2-1
D gene: TRBD2
V gene: TRBV30
clone size: -

CDR3 protein: CASRSPETSGVKSSYNEQFF
CDR3 DNA: TGTGCCAGCAGATCCCCCGAGACTAGCGGGGTGAAGAGCTCCTACAATGAGCAGTTCTTC
J gene: TRBJ2-1
D gene: TRBD2
V gene: TRBV27
clone size: -

CDR3 protein: CASISERQGRLTGYTF
CDR3 DNA: TGTGCCAGCATCAGCGAACGACAGGGGCGACTTACTGGCTACACCTTC
J gene: TRBJ1-2
D gene: TRBD1
V gene: TRBV5-6
clone size: -

CDR3 protein: CASSDSYEQYF
CDR3 DNA: TGTGCCAGCAGCGATAGTTACGAGCAGTACTTC
J gene: TRBJ2-7
D gene: -
V gene: TRBV7-8
clone size: -

CDR3 protein: CASSRFSGVGETQYF
CDR3 DNA: TGTGCCAGCAGCCGATTTTCGGGGGTCGGGGAGACCCAGTACTTC
J gene: TRBJ2-5
D gene: -
V gene: TRBV11-2
clone size: -

CDR3 protein: CASRIIAGGEQYF
CDR3 DNA: TGTGCCAGCAGAATAATAGCGGGGGGTGAGCAGTACTTC
J gene: TRBJ2-7
D gene: TRBD2
V gene: TRBV5-4
clone size: -

CDR3 protein: CATSPRGGVTNEKLFF
CDR3 DNA: TGTGCCACCAGCCCTAGGGGGGGGGTTACTAATGAAAAACTGTTTTTT
J gene: TRBJ1-4
D gene: -
V gene: TRBV15
clone size: once

CDR3 protein: CASSHGQGAYEQYF
CDR3 DNA: TGTGCCAGTAGTCACGGACAGGGGGCCTACGAGCAGTACTTC
J gene: TRBJ2-7
D gene: TRBD1
V gene: TRBV19
clone size: -